This T cell receptor (beta chain) was observed in a study of CXCR3-negative and CXCR3-positive naive CD8 T cells. Study-wide points: Both of the naive subsets showed about the same high diversity, but memory CD8+ cells had much less. Higher TRB CDR3 hydrophobicity marked CXCR3-positive naive cells relative to CXCR3-negative naive cells.

The CDR3 extends over 16 amino acids. In germline, CDR1 is SGHDT, CDR2 YYEEEE. Turning to this clonotype: As yet, its antigen is unknown.

Triplicate sorts of under 350,000 cells per CD8+ subset. The CD45RO-CCR7+CD27+CD95- phenotype denoted naive CD8+ T cells. The study made its TRB cDNA libraries by 5' RACE, adding UMI labels. TCRdb reanalyzed the 5' RACE reads, giving one entry per CDR3 protein sequence and no DNA. This sample lists approximately 90,000 distinct CDR3 sequences; its ten largest clones have 0.53%. The source material was naive CXCR3+ CD8+ T cells from blood. The subset: CD45RO-CCR7+CD27+CD95- naive CD8+ T cells expressing CXCR3 (TNR3+). The TCR sequence derives from a human donor in good health. Some clones in this sample may be carry-over from other donors' samples. J is TRBJ2-3 and V is TRBV5-6; the D gene TCRdb calls, TRBD1, cannot be checked with no DNA. CDR3 protein: CASSPRWVPITDTQYF.